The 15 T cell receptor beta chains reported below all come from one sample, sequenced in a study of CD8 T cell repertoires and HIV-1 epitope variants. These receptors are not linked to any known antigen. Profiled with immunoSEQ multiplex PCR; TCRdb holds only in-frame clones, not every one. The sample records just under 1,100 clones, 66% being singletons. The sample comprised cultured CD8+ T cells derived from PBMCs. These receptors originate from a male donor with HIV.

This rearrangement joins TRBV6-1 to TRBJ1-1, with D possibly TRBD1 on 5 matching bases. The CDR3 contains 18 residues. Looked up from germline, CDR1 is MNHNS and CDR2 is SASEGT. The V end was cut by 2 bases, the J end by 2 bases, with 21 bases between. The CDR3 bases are TGTGCCAGCAGTGAATTTGCCTTTAACAGGCTACTAAACACTGAAGCTTTCTTT. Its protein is CASSEFAFNRLLNTEAFF.

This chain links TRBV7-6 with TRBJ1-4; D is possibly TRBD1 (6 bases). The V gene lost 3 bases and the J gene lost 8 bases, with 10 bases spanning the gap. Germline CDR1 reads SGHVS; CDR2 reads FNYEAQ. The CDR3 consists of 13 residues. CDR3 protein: CASSFIGGEKLFF. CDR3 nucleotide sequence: TGTGCCAGCAGCTTTATAGGGGGAGAAAAACTGTTTTTT.

The DNA of the CDR3 is TGTGCCAGCAGCCCGGGTGACTCTGGAAACACCATATATTTT. It translates to CASSPGDSGNTIYF. This sequence joins TRBV9 and TRBJ1-3; D gene unclear. V lost 4 bases, J lost 0 bases, and 8 bases lay in between. This CDR3 spans 14 amino acids. The V gene's germline CDR1 is SGDLS and CDR2 YYNGEE.

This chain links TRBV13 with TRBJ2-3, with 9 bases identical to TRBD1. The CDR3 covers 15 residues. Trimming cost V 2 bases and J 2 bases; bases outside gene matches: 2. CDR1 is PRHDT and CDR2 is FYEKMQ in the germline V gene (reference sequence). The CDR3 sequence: CASSLRDRATDTQYF. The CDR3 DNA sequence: TGTGCCAGCAGCTTAAGGGACAGGGCCACAGATACGCAGTATTTT.

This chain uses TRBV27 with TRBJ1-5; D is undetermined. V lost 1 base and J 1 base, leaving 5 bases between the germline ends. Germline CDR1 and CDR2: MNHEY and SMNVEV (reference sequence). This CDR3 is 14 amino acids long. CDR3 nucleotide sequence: TGTGCCAGCAGTTTATTTGGCAGCAATCAGCCCCAGCATTTT. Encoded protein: CASSLFGSNQPQHF.

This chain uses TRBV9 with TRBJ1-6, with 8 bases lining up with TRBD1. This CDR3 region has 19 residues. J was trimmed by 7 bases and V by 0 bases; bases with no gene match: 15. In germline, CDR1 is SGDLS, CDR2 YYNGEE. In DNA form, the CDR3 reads TGTGCCAGCAGCGTAGACAAAGGGACAGGCTCTGGGGGGAATTCACCCCTCCACTTT. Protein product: CASSVDKGTGSGGNSPLHF.

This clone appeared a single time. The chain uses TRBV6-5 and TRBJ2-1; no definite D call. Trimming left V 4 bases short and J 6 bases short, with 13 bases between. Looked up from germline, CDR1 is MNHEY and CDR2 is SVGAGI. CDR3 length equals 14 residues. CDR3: CASSSLGRSNEQFF. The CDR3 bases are TGTGCCAGCAGTTCCCTCGGCAGGTCCAATGAGCAGTTCTTC.

CDR3 sequence (DNA): TGTGCCAGTAGGGGCGGCCTTGACAGAGGAAGCACCTTC. Its translation is CASRGGLDRGSTF. This chain connects TRBV19 to TRBJ1-2; D is possibly TRBD1 (5 bases). CDR1 and CDR2 (germline): LNHDA, SQIVND (reference sequence). The V end was cut by 6 bases, the J end by 13 bases, with 21 bases between. The CDR3 covers 13 residues. The variable domain in full, completed from reference TRBV19 and TRBJ1-2, reads DGGITQSPKYLFRKEGQNVTLSCEQNLNHDAMYWYRQDPGQGLRLIYYSQIVNDFQKGDIAEGYSVSREKKESFPLTVTSAQKNPTAFYLCASRGGLDRGSTFGSGTRLTVV.

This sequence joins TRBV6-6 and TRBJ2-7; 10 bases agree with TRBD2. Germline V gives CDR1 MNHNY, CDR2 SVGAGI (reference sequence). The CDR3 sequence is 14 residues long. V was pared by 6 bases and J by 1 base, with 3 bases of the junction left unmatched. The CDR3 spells CASRASGSSYEQYF. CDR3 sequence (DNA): TGTGCCAGCAGGGCTAGCGGGAGTTCCTACGAGCAGTACTTC.

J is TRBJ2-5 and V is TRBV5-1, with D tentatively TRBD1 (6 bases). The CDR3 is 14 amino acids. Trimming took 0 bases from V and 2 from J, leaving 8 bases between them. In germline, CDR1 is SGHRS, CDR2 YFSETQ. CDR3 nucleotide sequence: TGCGCCAGCAGCTTGGCCGGACAGCAAGAGACCCAGTACTTC. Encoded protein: CASSLAGQQETQYF. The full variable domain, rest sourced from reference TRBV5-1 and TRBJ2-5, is KAGVTQTPRYLIKTRGQQVTLSCSPISGHRSVSWYQQTPGQGLQFLFEYFSETQRNKGNFPGRFSGRQFSNSRSEMNVSTLELGDSALYLCASSLAGQQETQYFGPGTRLLVL.

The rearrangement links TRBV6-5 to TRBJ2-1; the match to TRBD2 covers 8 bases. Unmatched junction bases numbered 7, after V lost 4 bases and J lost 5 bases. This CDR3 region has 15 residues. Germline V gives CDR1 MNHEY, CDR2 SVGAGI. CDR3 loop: CASSLAGSFNNEQFF. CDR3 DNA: TGTGCCAGCAGTTTAGCGGGAAGTTTCAACAATGAGCAGTTCTTC.

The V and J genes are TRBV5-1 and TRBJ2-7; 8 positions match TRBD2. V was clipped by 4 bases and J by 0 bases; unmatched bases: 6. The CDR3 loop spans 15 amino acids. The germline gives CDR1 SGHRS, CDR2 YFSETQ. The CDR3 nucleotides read TGCGCCAGCAGCCCTCTAGGGACTAGCTCCTACGAGCAGTACTTC. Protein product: CASSPLGTSSYEQYF.

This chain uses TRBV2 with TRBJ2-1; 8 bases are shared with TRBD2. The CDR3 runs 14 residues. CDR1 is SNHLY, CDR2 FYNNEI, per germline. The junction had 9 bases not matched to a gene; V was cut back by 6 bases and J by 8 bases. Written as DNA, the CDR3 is TGTGCCAGCAGCAATAGCGGGATGAACGATGAGCAGTTCTTC. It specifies CASSNSGMNDEQFF.

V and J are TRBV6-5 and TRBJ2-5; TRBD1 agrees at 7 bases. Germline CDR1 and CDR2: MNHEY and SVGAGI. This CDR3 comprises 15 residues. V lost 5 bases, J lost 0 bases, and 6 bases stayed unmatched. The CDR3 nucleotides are TGTGCCAGCAGTGCCACGACAGGGAACCAAGAGACCCAGTACTTC. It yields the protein CASSATTGNQETQYF.

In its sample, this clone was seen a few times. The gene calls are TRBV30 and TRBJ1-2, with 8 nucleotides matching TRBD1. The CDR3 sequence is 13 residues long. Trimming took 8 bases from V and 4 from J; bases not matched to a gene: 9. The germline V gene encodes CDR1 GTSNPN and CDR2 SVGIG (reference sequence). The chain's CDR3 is CAPTGGSFYGYTF. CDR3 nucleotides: TGTGCCCCTACAGGGGGGTCCTTCTATGGCTACACCTTC.